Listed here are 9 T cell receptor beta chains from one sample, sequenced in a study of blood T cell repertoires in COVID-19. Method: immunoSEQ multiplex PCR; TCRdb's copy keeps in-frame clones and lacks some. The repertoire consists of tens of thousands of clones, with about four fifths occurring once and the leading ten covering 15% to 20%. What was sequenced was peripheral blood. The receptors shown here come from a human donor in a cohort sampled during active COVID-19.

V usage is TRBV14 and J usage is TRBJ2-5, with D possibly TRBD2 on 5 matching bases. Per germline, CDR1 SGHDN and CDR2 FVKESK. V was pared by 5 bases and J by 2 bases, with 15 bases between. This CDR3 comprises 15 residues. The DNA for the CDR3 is TGTGCCAGCAGCGCCCTTGGACTGACACAAGAGACCCAGTACTTC. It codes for CASSALGLTQETQYF.

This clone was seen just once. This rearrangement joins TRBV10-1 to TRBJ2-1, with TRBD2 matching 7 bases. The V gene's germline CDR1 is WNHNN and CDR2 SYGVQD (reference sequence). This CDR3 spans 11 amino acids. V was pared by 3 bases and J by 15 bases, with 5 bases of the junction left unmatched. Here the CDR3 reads CASSDGRVTFF. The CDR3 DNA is TGCGCCAGCAGTGATGGGAGGGTCACGTTCTTC.

As DNA, the CDR3 is TGTGCCTGGAGTGTACGGTGGACAGGAGGATTGCGTAGCAATGAGCAGTTCTTC. Its translation: CAWSVRWTGGLRSNEQFF. The rearrangement links TRBV30 to TRBJ2-1; 7 nucleotides line up with TRBD1. Looked up from germline, CDR1 is GTSNPN and CDR2 is SVGIG (reference sequence). This CDR3 region has 18 residues. The junction had 17 bases not matched to a gene; V was cut back by 0 bases and J by 6 bases. Variable domain in full (rest from reference TRBV30 and TRBJ2-1): SQTIHQWPATLVQPVGSPLSLECTVEGTSNPNLYWYRQAAGRGLQLLFYSVGIGQISSEVPQNLSASRPQDRQFILSSKKLLLSDSGFYLCAWSVRWTGGLRSNEQFFGPGTRLTVL.

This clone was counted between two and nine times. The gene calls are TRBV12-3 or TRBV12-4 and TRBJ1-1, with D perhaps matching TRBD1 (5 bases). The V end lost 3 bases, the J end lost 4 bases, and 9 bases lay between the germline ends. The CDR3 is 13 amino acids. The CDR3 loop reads CASSFRGGTEAFF. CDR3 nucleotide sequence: TGTGCCAGCAGTTTTAGGGGAGGCACTGAAGCTTTCTTT.

CDR3 in amino acids: CASSPQVGQTYEQYF. DNA of the CDR3: TGTGCCAGCTCACCGCAAGTGGGACAGACCTACGAGCAGTACTTC. The chain recombines TRBV18 with TRBJ2-7; TRBD1 aligns across 7 bases. After removal of 3 bases from V and 2 bases from J, the junction contained 7 bases not matched to a gene. CDR3 length: 15 residues. Germline assignment: CDR1 KGHSH and CDR2 LQKENI.

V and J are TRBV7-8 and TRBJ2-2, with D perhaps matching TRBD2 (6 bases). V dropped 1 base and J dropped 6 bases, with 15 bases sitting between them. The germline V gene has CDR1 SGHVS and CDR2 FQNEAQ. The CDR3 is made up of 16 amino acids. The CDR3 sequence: CASSLEYRGIPGELFF. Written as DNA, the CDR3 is TGTGCCAGCAGCTTAGAGTATCGGGGGATCCCCGGGGAGCTGTTTTTT.

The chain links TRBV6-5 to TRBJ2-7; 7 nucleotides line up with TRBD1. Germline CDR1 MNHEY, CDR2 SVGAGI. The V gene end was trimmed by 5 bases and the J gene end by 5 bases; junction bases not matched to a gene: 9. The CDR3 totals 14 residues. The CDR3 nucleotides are TGTGCCAGCAGTCCTAGGGGAGACAGGGACGAGCAGTACTTC. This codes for CASSPRGDRDEQYF.

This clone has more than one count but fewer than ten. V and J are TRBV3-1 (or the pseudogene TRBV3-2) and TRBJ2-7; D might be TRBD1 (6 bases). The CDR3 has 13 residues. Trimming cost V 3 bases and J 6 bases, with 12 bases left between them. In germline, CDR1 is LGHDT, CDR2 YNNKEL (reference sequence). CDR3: CASSQGQGSEQYF. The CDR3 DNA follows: TGTGCCAGCAGCCAGGGACAAGGAAGCGAGCAGTACTTC.

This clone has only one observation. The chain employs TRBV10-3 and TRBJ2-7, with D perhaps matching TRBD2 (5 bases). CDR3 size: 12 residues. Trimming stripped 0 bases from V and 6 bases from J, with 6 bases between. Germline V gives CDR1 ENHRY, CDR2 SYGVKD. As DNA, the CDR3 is TGTGCCATCAGTGAGTCGAGGGCCGAGCAGTACTTC. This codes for CAISESRAEQYF.